The T cell receptor (beta chain) described here comes from a study of cytomegalovirus exposure and HLA in healthy donors. The study ran its PCR with 60 Vbeta and 13 Jbeta primers. Repertoires were generated with immunoSEQ multiplex PCR, while TCRdb's copy carries only in-frame clones and drops some. Of roughly 180,000 clones in the sample, 75% to 85% were seen once. V dropped 2 bases and J dropped 7 bases, with 10 bases sitting between them. CDR3 length: 13 residues. The germline V gene has CDR1 MRHNA and CDR2 SNTAGT. This clone was counted a single time. This clonotype originated in a man aged 25-45 years in good health and CMV-seropositive. The chain combines TRBV6-4 with TRBJ2-3, with a possible D match to TRBD1 (7 bases). Input material: PBMCs. The CDR3 region is CASSDQGGNTQYF. CDR3 bases: TGTGCCAGCAGTGACCAGGGGGGAAATACGCAGTATTTT.